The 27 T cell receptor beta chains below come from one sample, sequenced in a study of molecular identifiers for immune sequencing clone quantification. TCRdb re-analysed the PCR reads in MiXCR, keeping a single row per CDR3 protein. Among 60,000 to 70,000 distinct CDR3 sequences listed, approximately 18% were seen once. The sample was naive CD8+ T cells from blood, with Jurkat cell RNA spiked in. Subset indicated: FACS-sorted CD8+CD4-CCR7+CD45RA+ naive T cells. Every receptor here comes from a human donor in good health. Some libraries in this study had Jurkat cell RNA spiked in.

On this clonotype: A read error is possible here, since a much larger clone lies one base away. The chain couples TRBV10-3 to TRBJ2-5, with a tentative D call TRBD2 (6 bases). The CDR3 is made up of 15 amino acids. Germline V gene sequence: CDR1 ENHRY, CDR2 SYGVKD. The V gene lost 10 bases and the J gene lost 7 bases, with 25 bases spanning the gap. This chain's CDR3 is CATMEGLKVGGTQYF. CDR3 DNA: TGTGCCACCATGGAGGGCCTCAAGGTAGGAGGGACCCAGTACTTC.

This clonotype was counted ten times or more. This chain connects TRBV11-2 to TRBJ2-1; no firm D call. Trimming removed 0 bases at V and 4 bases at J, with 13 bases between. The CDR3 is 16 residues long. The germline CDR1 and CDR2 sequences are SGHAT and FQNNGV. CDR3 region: CASSLDHNGYYNEQFF. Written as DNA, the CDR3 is TGTGCCAGCAGCTTAGATCATAACGGGTATTACAATGAGCAGTTCTTC.

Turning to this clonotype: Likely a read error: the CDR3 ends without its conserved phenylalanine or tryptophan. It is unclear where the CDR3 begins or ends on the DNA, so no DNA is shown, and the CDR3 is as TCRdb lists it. Here the CDR3 reads CASSPHPPTGESDTQCS. V is TRBV4-1 and J is TRBJ2-3; the table's D call, TRBD1, has no DNA check behind it. Both ends counted, the CDR3 spans 17 residues. CDR1 MGHRA and CDR2 YSYEKL come from the germline V gene.

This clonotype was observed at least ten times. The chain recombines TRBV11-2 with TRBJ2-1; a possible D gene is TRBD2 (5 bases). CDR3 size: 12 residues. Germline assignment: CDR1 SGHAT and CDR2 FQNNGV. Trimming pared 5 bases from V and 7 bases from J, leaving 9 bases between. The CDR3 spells CASSPSLNEQFF. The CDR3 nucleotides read TGTGCCAGCAGCCCTAGCCTAAATGAGCAGTTCTTC.

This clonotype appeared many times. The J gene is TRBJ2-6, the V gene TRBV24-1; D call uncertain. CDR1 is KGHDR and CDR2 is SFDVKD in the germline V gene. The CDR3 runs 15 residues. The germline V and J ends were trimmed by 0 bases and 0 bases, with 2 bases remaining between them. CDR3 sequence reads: CATSDLRSGANVLTF. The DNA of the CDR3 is TGTGCCACCAGTGATTTGCGCTCTGGGGCCAACGTCCTGACTTTC.

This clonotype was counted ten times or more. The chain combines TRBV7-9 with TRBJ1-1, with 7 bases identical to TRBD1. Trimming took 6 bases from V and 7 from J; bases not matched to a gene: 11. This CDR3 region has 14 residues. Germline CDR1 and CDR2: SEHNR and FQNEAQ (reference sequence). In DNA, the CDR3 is TGTGCCAGCAGTTCAACAGGGGAAGGAGGTGAAGCTTTCTTT. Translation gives CASSSTGEGGEAFF.

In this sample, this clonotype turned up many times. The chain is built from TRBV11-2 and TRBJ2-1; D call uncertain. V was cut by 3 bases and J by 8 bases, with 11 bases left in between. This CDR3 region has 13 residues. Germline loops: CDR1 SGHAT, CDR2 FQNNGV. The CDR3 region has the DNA TGTGCCAGCAGCTTCGGAGTGAGCGATGAGCAGTTCTTC. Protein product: CASSFGVSDEQFF.

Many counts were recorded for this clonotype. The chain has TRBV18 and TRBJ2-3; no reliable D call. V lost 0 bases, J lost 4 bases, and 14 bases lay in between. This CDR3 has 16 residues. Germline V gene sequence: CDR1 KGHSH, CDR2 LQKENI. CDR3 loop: CASSPPSVSRADTQYF. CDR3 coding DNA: TGTGCCAGCTCACCACCTTCGGTAAGCCGGGCAGATACGCAGTATTTT.

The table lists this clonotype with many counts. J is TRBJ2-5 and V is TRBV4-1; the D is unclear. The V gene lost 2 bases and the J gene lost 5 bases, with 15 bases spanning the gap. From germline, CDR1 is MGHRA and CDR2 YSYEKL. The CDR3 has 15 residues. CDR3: CASSQNSGLRETQYF. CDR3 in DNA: TGCGCCAGCAGCCAAAATTCCGGGCTGAGGGAGACCCAGTACTTC.

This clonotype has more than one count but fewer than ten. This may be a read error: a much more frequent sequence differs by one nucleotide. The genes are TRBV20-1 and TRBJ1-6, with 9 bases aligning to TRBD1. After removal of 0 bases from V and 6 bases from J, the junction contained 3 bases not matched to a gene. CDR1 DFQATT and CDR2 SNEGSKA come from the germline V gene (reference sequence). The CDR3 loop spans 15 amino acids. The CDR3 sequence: CSARDTGGLNSPLHF. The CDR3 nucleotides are TGCAGTGCTAGAGACACAGGGGGCCTTAATTCACCCCTCCACTTT.

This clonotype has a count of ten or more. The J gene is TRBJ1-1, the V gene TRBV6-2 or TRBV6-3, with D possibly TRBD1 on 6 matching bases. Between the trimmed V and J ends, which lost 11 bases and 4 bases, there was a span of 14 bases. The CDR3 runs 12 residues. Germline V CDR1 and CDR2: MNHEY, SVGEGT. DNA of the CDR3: TGTGCCTTAACAGGGATGGGCACTGAAGCTTTCTTT. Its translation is CALTGMGTEAFF.

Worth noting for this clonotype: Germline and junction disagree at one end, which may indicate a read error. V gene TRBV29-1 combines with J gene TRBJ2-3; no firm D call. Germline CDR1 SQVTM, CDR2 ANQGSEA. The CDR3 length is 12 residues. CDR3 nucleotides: TGCAGCGTTGGAGTAGGCACAGATGCGCAGTATTTT. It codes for CSVGVGTDAQYF.

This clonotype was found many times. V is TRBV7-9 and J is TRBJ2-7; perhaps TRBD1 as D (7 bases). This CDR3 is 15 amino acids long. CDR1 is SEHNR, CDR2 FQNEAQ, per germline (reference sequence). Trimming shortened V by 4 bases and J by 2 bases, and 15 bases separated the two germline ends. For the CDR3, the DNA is TGTGCCAGCAGCTCAGGGGGGACCAGACCCTACGAGCAGTACTTC. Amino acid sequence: CASSSGGTRPYEQYF.

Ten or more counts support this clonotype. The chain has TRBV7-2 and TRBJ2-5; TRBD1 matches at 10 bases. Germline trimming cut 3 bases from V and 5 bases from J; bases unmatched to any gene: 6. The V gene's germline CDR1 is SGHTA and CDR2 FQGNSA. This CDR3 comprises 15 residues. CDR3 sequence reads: CASSFKGQGIETQYF. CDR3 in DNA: TGTGCCAGCAGCTTTAAGGGACAGGGGATCGAGACCCAGTACTTC.

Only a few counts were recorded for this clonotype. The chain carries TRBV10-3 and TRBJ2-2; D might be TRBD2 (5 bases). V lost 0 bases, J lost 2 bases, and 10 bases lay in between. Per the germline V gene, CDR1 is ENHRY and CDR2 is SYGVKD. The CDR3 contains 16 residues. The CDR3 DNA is TGTGCCATCAGTGAGTCTGCTAGCCCTAACACCGGGGAGCTGTTTTTT. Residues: CAISESASPNTGELFF.

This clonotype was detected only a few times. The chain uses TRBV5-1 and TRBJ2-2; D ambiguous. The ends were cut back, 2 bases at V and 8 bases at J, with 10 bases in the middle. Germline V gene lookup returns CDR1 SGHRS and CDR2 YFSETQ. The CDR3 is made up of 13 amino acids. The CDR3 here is CASSLLRWGELFF. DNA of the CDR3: TGCGCCAGCAGCTTACTCCGTTGGGGGGAGCTGTTTTTT.

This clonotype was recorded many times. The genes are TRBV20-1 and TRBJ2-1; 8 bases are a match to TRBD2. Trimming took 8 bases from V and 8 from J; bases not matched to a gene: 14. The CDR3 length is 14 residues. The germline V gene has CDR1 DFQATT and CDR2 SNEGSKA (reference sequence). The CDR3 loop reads CSTSGSPGGYEQFF. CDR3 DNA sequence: TGCAGTACAAGCGGGAGTCCGGGGGGGTATGAGCAGTTCTTC.

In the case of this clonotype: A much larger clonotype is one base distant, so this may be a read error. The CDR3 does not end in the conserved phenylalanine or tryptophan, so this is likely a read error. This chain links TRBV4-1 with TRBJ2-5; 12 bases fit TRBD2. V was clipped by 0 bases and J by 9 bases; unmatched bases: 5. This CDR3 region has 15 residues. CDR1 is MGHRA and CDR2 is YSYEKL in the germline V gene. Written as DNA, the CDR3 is TGCGCCAGCAGCCAAGATAGGCTAGCGGGAGGGGCCCAGTACTCC. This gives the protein CASSQDRLAGGAQYS.

CDR3 nucleotides: TGTGCCAGCAGTTACTCGGGGGGGACAGTCGACGAGCAGTACTTC. Protein sequence: CASSYSGGTVDEQYF. This chain links TRBV6-5 with TRBJ2-7; the D gene could be TRBD1 or TRBD2 (7 bases each). Per germline, CDR1 MNHEY and CDR2 SVGAGI. V was trimmed by 0 bases and J by 5 bases, leaving 14 bases between them. The CDR3 spans 15 residues.

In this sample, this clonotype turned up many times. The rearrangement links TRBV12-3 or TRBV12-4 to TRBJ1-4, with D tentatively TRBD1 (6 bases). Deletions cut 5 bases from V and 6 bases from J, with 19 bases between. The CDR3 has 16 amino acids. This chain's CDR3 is CASSLSVGGADEKLFF. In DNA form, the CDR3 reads TGTGCCAGCAGTCTCTCGGTGGGGGGGGCGGATGAAAAACTGTTTTTT.

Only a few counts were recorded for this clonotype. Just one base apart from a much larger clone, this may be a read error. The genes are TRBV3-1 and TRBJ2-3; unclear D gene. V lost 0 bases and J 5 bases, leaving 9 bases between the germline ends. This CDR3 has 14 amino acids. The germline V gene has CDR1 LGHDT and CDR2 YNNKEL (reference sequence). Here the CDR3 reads CASSQDVIQDTQYF. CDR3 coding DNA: TGTGCCAGCAGCCAAGATGTAATACAAGATACGCAGTATTTT.

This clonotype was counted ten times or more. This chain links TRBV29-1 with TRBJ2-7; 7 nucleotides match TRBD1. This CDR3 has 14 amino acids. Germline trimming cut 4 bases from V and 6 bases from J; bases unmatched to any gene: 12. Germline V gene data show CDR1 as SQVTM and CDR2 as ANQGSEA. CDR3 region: CSVVDGTAGPEQYF. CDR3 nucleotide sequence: TGCAGCGTTGTGGATGGGACAGCTGGTCCCGAGCAGTACTTC.

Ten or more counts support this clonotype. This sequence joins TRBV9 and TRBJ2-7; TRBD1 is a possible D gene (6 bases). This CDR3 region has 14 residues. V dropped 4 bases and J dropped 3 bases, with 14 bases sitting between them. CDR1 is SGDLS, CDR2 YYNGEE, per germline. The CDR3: CASSPRDTNYEQYF. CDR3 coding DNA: TGTGCCAGCAGCCCCCGGGACACGAACTACGAGCAGTACTTC.

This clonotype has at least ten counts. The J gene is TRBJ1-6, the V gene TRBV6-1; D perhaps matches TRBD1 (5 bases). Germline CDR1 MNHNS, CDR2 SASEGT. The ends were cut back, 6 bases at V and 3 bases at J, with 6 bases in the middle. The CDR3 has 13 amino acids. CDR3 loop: CASRDIYNSPLHF. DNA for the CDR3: TGTGCCAGCAGGGACATCTATAATTCACCCCTCCACTTT.

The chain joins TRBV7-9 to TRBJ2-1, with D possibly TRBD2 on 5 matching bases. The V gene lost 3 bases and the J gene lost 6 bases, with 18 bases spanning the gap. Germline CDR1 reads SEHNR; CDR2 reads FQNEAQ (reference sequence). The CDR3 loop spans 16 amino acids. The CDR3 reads CASSLGSAMPSNEQFF. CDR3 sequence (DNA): TGTGCCAGCAGCTTGGGTAGCGCCATGCCAAGCAATGAGCAGTTCTTC.

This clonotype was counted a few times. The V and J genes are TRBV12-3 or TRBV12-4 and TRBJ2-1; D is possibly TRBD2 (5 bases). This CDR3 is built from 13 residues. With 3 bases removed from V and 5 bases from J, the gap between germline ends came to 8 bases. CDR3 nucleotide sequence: TGTGCCAGCAGTTTCTCGGGAAACAATGAGCAGTTCTTC. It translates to CASSFSGNNEQFF.

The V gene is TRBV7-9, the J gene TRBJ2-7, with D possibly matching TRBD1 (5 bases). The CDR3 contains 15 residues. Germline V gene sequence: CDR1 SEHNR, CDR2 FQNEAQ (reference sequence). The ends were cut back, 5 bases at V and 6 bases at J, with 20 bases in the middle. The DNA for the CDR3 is TGTGCCAGCAGCCACCAGACAGATTGGGCAGGCGAGCAGTACTTC. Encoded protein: CASSHQTDWAGEQYF.